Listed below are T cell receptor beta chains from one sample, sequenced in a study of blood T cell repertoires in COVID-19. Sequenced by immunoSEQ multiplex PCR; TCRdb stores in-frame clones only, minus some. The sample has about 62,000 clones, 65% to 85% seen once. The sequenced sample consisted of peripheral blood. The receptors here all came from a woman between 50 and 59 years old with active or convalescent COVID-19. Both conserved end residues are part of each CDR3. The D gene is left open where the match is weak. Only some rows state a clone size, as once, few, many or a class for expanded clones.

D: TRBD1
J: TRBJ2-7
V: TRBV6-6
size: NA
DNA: TGTGCCAGCACTAGGAACCCGCGACAGGGGTCCTACGAGCAGTACTTC
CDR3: CASTRNPRQGSYEQYF

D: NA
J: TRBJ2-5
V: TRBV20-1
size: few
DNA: TGCAGTGCTAGTCCTAAAGAGACCCAGTACTTC
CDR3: CSASPKETQYF

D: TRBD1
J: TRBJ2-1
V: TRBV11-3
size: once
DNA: TGTGCCAGCAGCTTAGATCCGGGACAGGGGGGTGAGCAGTTCTTC
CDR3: CASSLDPGQGGEQFF

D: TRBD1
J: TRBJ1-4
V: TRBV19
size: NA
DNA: TGTGCCAGTAGTGCGACAGGGACCAATGAAAAACTGTTTTTT
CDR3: CASSATGTNEKLFF

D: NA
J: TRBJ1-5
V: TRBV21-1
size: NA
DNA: TGTGCCAGCAGCAAAGCAGCGGAACCCCAGCATTTT
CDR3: CASSKAAEPQHF

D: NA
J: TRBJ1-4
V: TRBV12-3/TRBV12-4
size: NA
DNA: TGTGCCAGCAGCAGGCCGAATGAAAAACTGTTTTTT
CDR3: CASSRPNEKLFF

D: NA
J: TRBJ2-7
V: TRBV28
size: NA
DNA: TGTGCCAGCAGTTTATGGTGGGAGGCCTACGAGCAGTACTTC
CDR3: CASSLWWEAYEQYF

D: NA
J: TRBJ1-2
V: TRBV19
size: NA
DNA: TGTGCCAGTAGTATAGGGGCCGAGCCCTCGGGGTATGGCTACACCTTC
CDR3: CASSIGAEPSGYGYTF

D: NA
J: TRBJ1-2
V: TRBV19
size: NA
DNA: TGTGCCAGTACTACAGGGAGCTATGGCTACACCTTC
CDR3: CASTTGSYGYTF

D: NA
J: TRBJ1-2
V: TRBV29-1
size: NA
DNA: TGCAGCGTTTTTTCCACGGGGAACACCTTC
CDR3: CSVFSTGNTF

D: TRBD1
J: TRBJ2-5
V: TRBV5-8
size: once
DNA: TGTGCCAGCAACTTACTTGGGGACAGGGTTCAAGAGACCCAGTACTTC
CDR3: CASNLLGDRVQETQYF

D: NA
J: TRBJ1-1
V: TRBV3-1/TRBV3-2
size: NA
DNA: TGTGCCAGCAGCCAAGATCCGGGGAACACTGAAGCTTTCTTT
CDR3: CASSQDPGNTEAFF

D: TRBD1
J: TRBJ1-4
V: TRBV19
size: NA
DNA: TGTGCCAGTAGTATCCCACAGGGGGGAAATGAAAAACTGTTTTTT
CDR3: CASSIPQGGNEKLFF

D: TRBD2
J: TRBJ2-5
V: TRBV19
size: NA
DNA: TGTGCCAGTAGTAAGGGCGGGAGGAGTATCGAGACCCAGTACTTC
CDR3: CASSKGGRSIETQYF

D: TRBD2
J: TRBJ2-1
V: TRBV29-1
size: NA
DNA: TGCAGCGTCACTACACTAGGGACTAGCGGGAACCTCTTC
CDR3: CSVTTLGTSGNLF

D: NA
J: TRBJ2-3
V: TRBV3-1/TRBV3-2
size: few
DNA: TGTGCCAGCAGCCAAGATCGGGGTAGCACAGATACGCAGTATTTT
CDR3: CASSQDRGSTDTQYF

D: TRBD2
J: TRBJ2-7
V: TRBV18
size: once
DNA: TGTGCCAGCTCCCTATCTCCGTCTTCCCTAGCGGAGATCTACGAGCAGTACTTC
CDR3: CASSLSPSSLAEIYEQYF

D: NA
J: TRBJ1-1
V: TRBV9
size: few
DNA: TGTGCCAGCAGCGTATACGGGAACACTGAAGCTTTCTTT
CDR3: CASSVYGNTEAFF

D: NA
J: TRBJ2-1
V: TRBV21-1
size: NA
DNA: TGTGCCAGCAGCTCAACAGGGGGCCCTCGCGAGCAGTTCTTC
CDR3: CASSSTGGPREQFF

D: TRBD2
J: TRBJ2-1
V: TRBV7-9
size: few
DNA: TGTGCCAGCAGCCCCCATTTTCCTAGCGGGAGTGGAAATGAGCAGTTCTTC
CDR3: CASSPHFPSGSGNEQFF

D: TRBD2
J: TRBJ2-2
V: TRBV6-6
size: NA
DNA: TGTGCCAGCAGCCCCCTCGCGGGAGGGAACACCGGGGAGCTGTTTTTT
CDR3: CASSPLAGGNTGELFF

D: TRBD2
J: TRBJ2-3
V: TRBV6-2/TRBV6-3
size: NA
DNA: TGTGCCAGCAGTTACCAGACTAGCCCGATTACGCAGTATTTT
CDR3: CASSYQTSPITQYF

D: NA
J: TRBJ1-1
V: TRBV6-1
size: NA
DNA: TGTGCCAGCAGTGATGGAGGAGGGGTGAACACTGAAGCTTTCTTT
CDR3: CASSDGGGVNTEAFF

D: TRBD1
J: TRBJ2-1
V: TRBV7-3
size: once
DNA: TGTGCCAGCAGCAGAGACAGGGTATTCTCTTACAATGAGCAGTTCTTC
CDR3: CASSRDRVFSYNEQFF

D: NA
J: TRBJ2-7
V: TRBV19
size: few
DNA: TGTGCCAGCGCCCGCCACGGACTCAGCGAGCAGTACTTC
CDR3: CASARHGLSEQYF

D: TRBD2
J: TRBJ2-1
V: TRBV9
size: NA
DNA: TGTGCCAGCAGCGGCGGGAGGGCCCCCTACAATGAGCAGTTCTTC
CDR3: CASSGGRAPYNEQFF

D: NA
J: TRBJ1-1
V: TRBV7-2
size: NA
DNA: TGTGCCAGCAGACTACCGGGGGGCACTGAAGCTTTCTTT
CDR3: CASRLPGGTEAFF

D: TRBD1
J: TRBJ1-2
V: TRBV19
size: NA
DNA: TGTGCCAGTAGTAAAACAGGGGGACCGACTAACTATGGCTACACCTTC
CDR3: CASSKTGGPTNYGYTF

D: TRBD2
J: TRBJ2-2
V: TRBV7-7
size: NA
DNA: TGTGCTAGCAGCTCGACTAGCGGAAGCACCGGGGAGCTGTTTTTT
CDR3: CASSSTSGSTGELFF

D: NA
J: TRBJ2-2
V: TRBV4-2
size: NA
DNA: TGTGCCAGCAGCCAAGAGGGCGCCGCGACCGGGGAGCTGTTTTTT
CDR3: CASSQEGAATGELFF

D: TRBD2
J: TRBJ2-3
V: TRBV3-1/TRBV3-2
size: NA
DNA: TGTGCCAGCAGCCGGACTAGCGGGACGGCAGATACGCAGTATTTT
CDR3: CASSRTSGTADTQYF

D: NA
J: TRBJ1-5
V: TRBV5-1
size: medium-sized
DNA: TGCGCCAGCAGCCCGAGAGGTGATAGCAATCAGCCCCAGCATTTT
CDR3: CASSPRGDSNQPQHF

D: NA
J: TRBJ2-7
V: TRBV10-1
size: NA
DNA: TGCGCCAGCAGGCTGGGGGCACCCTACGAGCAGTACTTC
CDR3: CASRLGAPYEQYF

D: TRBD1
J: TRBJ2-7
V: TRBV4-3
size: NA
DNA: TGCGCCAGCAGCCACTTAGGCGGGACAGGGGGTACCCACGAGCAGTACTTC
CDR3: CASSHLGGTGGTHEQYF

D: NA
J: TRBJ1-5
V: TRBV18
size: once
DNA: TGTGCCAGCTCACCAAGGGAGGAGCAGCCCCAGCATTTT
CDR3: CASSPREEQPQHF

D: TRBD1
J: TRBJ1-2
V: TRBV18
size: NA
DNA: TGTGCCAGCTCACCAGACAGGGCTAACTATGGCTACACCTTC
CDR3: CASSPDRANYGYTF

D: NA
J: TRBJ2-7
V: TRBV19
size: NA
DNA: TGTGCCAGTCGGGACTCGACAACGTCCTACGAGCAGTACTTC
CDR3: CASRDSTTSYEQYF

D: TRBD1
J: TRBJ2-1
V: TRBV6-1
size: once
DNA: TGTGCCAGCACCCGGGGACAGCGCTCCTACAATGAGCAGTTCTTC
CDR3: CASTRGQRSYNEQFF

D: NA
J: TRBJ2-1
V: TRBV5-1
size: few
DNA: TGCGCCAGCAGCGTTGCCAGGGAGGTATCCTACAATGAGCAGTTCTTC
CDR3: CASSVAREVSYNEQFF

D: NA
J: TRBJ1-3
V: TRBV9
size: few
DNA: TGTGCCAGCAGCCCCCGGGGGGCAGGAAACACCATATATTTT
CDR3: CASSPRGAGNTIYF

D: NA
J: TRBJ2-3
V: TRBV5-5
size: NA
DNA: TGTGCCAGCATCCAGACAGGCTGGGACACAGATACGCAGTATTTT
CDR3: CASIQTGWDTDTQYF

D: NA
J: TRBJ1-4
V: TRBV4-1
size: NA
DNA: TGCGCCAGCAGCCAAGGAAGGTCGTGGGATAGCGTAAATGAAAAACTGTTTTTT
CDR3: CASSQGRSWDSVNEKLFF

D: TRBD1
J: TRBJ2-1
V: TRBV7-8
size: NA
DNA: TGTGCCAGCAGCTGGCTACAGGGGGACTCCTACAATGAGCAGTTCTTC
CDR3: CASSWLQGDSYNEQFF

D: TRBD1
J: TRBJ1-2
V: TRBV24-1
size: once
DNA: TGTGCCACCAGTGATTCCCCGGACAGGCCAGATGGCTACACCTTC
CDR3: CATSDSPDRPDGYTF

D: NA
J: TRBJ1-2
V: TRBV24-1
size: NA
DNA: TGTGCCACCGCCAGTTTGGGAGGGGGCTACACCTTC
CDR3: CATASLGGGYTF